The 31 T cell receptor beta chains below were found in one sample sequenced in a study of PD-1 blockade in classical Hodgkin lymphoma. No patient escaped relapse after autologous stem cell transplantation, and brentuximab vedotin exposure varied. The repertoire was sequenced with immunoSEQ multiplex PCR; TCRdb's copy has only in-frame clones and lacks some. The sample contains approximately 65,000 clones, about 91% of which appear only once. The sequencing used peripheral blood mononuclear cells (PBMCs), collected at baseline. All receptors derive from a human donor with classical Hodgkin lymphoma.

The rearrangement uses TRBV7-2 and TRBJ2-5, with TRBD2 matching over 10 bases. Germline CDR1 reads SGHTA; CDR2 reads FQGNSA. Losses at the gene ends were 1 base for V and 2 bases for J; bases not matched to a gene: 7. The CDR3 loop spans 17 amino acids. The CDR3 coding sequence is TGTGCCAGCAGCTTAGGCTGGACTAGCGGAACTCAAGAGACCCAGTACTTC. Protein: CASSLGWTSGTQETQYF. Combining the CDR3 with reference TRBV7-2 and TRBJ2-5 gives the whole variable domain GAGVSQSPSNKVTEKGKDVELRCDPISGHTALYWYRQSLGQGLEFLIYFQGNSAPDKSGLPSDRFSAERTGGSVSTLTIQRTQQEDSAVYLCASSLGWTSGTQETQYFGPGTRLLVL.

The chain uses TRBV19 and TRBJ2-3; the D call may be TRBD1 or TRBD2 (6 bases each). V was cut by 7 bases and J by 5 bases, with 16 bases left in between. Germline V lookup: CDR1 LNHDA, CDR2 SQIVND (reference sequence). The CDR3 runs 14 residues. The CDR3 coding sequence is TGTGCCAGTAATCTAAGGGGGGCGGAAGATACGCAGTATTTT. As protein: CASNLRGAEDTQYF.

The chain combines TRBV30 with TRBJ1-2; no clear D. From germline, CDR1 is GTSNPN and CDR2 SVGIG (reference sequence). Trimming stripped 0 bases from V and 2 bases from J, with 13 bases between. CDR3 size: 15 residues. The CDR3 here is CAWSVGVLQNYGYTF. The CDR3 coding sequence is TGTGCCTGGAGTGTTGGCGTCCTACAAAACTATGGCTACACCTTC.

The chain recombines TRBV4-3 with TRBJ2-1; 8 bases match TRBD2. From germline, CDR1 is LGHNA and CDR2 YSLEER. CDR3 size: 15 residues. V gave up 3 bases and J gave up 4 bases; unmatched junction bases: 5. The chain's CDR3 is CASSQGLVVYNEQFF. In DNA, the CDR3 is TGCGCCAGCAGCCAGGGACTAGTCGTTTACAATGAGCAGTTCTTC.

The chain couples TRBV19 to TRBJ2-2, with TRBD1 identical over 7 bases. J lost 4 bases, V lost 6 bases, and 5 bases had no gene match. The CDR3 totals 14 residues. From germline, CDR1 is LNHDA and CDR2 SQIVND (reference sequence). The CDR3 DNA reads as TGTGCCAGTAGCACACAGGGGTTCACCGGGGAGCTGTTTTTT. It translates to CASSTQGFTGELFF.

This clone occurred a few times. V usage is TRBV10-1 and J usage is TRBJ2-7; the match to TRBD2 covers 7 bases. The CDR3 consists of 14 residues. The V and J ends lost 6 bases and 2 bases, in that order; junction bases with no gene match: 7. In germline, CDR1 is WNHNN, CDR2 SYGVQD (reference sequence). The CDR3 DNA is TGCGCCAGCAGGGGGAGGGAGCCGACCTACGAGCAGTACTTC. Protein sequence: CASRGREPTYEQYF.

This clone was seen a single time. The chain carries TRBV9 and TRBJ1-2; D unresolved. This CDR3 has 16 amino acids. The V and J ends lost 0 bases and 2 bases respectively, with 14 bases between them. Germline values: CDR1 SGDLS, CDR2 YYNGEE. In nucleotides, the CDR3 is TGTGCCAGCAGCGTAGACGGATTAGGTCTGAACTATGGCTACACCTTC. Translated, it gives CASSVDGLGLNYGYTF.

The rearrangement uses TRBV19 and TRBJ1-2, with TRBD1 as a possible D gene (6 bases). Trimming removed 5 bases at V and 2 bases at J, with 12 bases between. CDR1 and CDR2 (germline): LNHDA, SQIVND (reference sequence). The CDR3 has 14 residues. In nucleotides, the CDR3 is TGTGCCAGTAGTCGCAGGACAGCGAACTATGGCTACACCTTC. Its translation: CASSRRTANYGYTF.

This clone occurred a few times. The chain employs TRBV7-3 and TRBJ1-2; 7 bases are a match to TRBD1. The CDR3 is 15 residues long. J was trimmed by 4 bases and V by 2 bases; bases with no gene match: 7. Germline loops: CDR1 SGHTA, CDR2 FQGTGA. The CDR3 region has the DNA TGTGCCAGCAGCTTACAGGCAGGGGGTGGCTATGGCTACACCTTC. Translation: CASSLQAGGGYGYTF.

V gene TRBV30 combines with J gene TRBJ1-2; 8 positions match TRBD1. Germline CDR1 and CDR2: GTSNPN and SVGIG (reference sequence). CDR3 size: 16 residues. The trim removed 3 bases at V and 5 bases at J, leaving 14 bases unmatched. The CDR3 spells CAWRNSIGTGGYGYTF. The CDR3 DNA reads TGTGCCTGGAGGAATTCGATTGGGACAGGAGGGTATGGCTACACCTTC.

The chain has TRBV7-6 and TRBJ2-7; D remains ambiguous. CDR3 length: 11 amino acids. Germline CDR1 SGHVS, CDR2 FNYEAQ. V was cut by 6 bases and J by 6 bases, with 9 bases left in between. CDR3 sequence reads: CASRGLTEQYF. CDR3 in DNA: TGTGCCAGCAGGGGTTTAACCGAGCAGTACTTC.

The chain carries TRBV6-4 and TRBJ1-1; 10 bases match TRBD1. The CDR3 length is 15 residues. Unmatched junction bases numbered 13, after V lost 6 bases and J lost 9 bases. The germline V gene has CDR1 MRHNA and CDR2 SNTAGT. CDR3 in amino acids: CASRPGTGERGQAFF. As DNA, the CDR3 is TGTGCCAGCAGGCCCGGGACAGGGGAGCGGGGCCAAGCTTTCTTT.

As to this clone: The conserved final phenylalanine or tryptophan is absent from the CDR3, which likely points to a read error. The DNA is left out, because the CDR3 cannot be placed on it with certainty; the CDR3 is given as TCRdb lists it. The CDR3 reads CSARDHPL. The chain combines TRBV20-1 with TRBJ1-2. CDR1 and CDR2 from the germline V gene are DFQATT and SNEGSKA (reference sequence). The CDR3 is 8 residues long, ends included.

The V call is TRBV5-1, the J call TRBJ2-7; no reliable D call. The CDR3 is made up of 14 amino acids. V dropped 4 bases and J dropped 6 bases, with 17 bases sitting between them. Germline V gene data show CDR1 as SGHRS and CDR2 as YFSETQ. CDR3 protein: CASSPRVGRGEQYF. The CDR3 coding sequence is TGCGCCAGCAGCCCGCGAGTTGGGCGCGGCGAGCAGTACTTC.

The genes are TRBV4-1 and TRBJ1-1, with D unclear. This CDR3 region has 15 residues. Germline lookup yields CDR1 MGHRA and CDR2 YSYEKL. Trimming removed 0 bases from V and 3 bases from J, with 11 bases in between. CDR3 amino acids: CASSQDEGGDTEAFF. In DNA, the CDR3 is TGCGCCAGCAGCCAAGATGAAGGTGGGGACACTGAAGCTTTCTTT.

Remarks on this clone: This specimen includes other DNA sequences encoding the same CDR3. The J gene is TRBJ1-1, the V gene TRBV19; D is possibly TRBD1 (5 bases). V dropped 3 bases and J dropped 5 bases, with 13 bases sitting between them. This CDR3 has 14 amino acids. CDR1 is LNHDA and CDR2 is SQIVND in the germline V gene (reference sequence). The CDR3 region is CASSIGQGRTEAFF. CDR3 DNA sequence: TGTGCCAGTAGTATCGGTCAGGGCCGGACTGAAGCTTTCTTT.

This rearrangement joins TRBV6-5 to TRBJ2-7; 10 positions agree with TRBD2. This CDR3 comprises 14 residues. V lost 4 bases and J lost 7; bases outside the gene matches: 7. The germline V gene encodes CDR1 MNHEY and CDR2 SVGAGI. The CDR3 sequence: CASSWIPSGGEQYF. CDR3 in DNA: TGTGCCAGCAGTTGGATCCCTAGCGGGGGTGAGCAGTACTTC.

The chain links TRBV7-2 to TRBJ1-2; D gene unclear. The CDR3 sequence is 16 residues long. Deletions cut 1 base from V and 0 bases from J, with 12 bases between. Per germline, CDR1 SGHTA and CDR2 FQGNSA. CDR3 loop: CASSLVSGYSNYGYTF. The DNA for the CDR3 is TGTGCCAGCAGCTTAGTTTCCGGGTATTCTAACTATGGCTACACCTTC.

DNA for the CDR3: TGTGCCAGCAGCCCTCTTGGGGGGGAGACCACAGATACGCAGTATTTT. This codes for CASSPLGGETTDTQYF. J is TRBJ2-3 and V is TRBV9; 7 bases match TRBD2. The CDR3 is 16 amino acids. Looked up from germline, CDR1 is SGDLS and CDR2 is YYNGEE. Trimming removed 4 bases from V and 2 bases from J; junction bases left unmatched: 10. Using reference TRBV9 and TRBJ2-3 for the parts outside the CDR3, the full variable domain is DSGVTQTPKHLITATGQRVTLRCSPRSGDLSVYWYQQSLDQGLQFLIQYYNGEERAKGNILERFSAQQFPDLHSELNLSSLELGDSALYFCASSPLGGETTDTQYFGPGTRLTVL.

This chain joins TRBV10-3 and TRBJ2-3; D unclear. The germline V gene encodes CDR1 ENHRY and CDR2 SYGVKD. The CDR3 extends over 13 amino acids. Trimming took off 3 bases at V and 3 bases at J, with 7 bases between the two ends. DNA of the CDR3: TGTGCCATCAGTGAAGGCGCGACAGATACGCAGTATTTT. This encodes CAISEGATDTQYF.

The CDR3 coding sequence is TGTGCCAGCAGTTTACTGGCGGGGGGGCTCGAGCAGTACTTC. As protein: CASSLLAGGLEQYF. The J gene is TRBJ2-7, the V gene TRBV6-6, with 9 bases matching TRBD2. Germline V gene sequence: CDR1 MNHNY, CDR2 SVGAGI (reference sequence). V dropped 4 bases and J dropped 6; count of bases not matched to a gene: 7. This CDR3 comprises 14 residues.

This sequence joins TRBV5-8 and TRBJ1-2; D is perhaps TRBD1 (6 bases). From germline, CDR1 is SGHTS and CDR2 YDEGEE. The V and J ends lost 3 bases and 4 bases respectively, with 16 bases between them. This CDR3 is built from 15 residues. Here the CDR3 reads CASSYRAQWAYGYTF. DNA for the CDR3: TGTGCCAGCAGCTACAGGGCACAGTGGGCCTATGGCTACACCTTC.

The V gene is TRBV10-1, the J gene TRBJ2-5; D perhaps matches TRBD2 (6 bases). The length of the CDR3 is 14 residues. V lost 6 bases and J 2 bases, leaving 13 bases between the germline ends. Per the germline V gene, CDR1 is WNHNN and CDR2 is SYGVQD (reference sequence). The CDR3 DNA follows: TGCGCCAGCAGCGGTGGAGGGGCTCAAGAGACCCAGTACTTC. Translation gives CASSGGGAQETQYF.

The chain couples TRBV7-8 to TRBJ2-7; 12 positions agree with TRBD1. After removal of 5 bases from V and 6 bases from J, the junction contained 11 bases not matched to a gene. CDR3 length: 16 residues. Looked up from germline, CDR1 is SGHVS and CDR2 is FQNEAQ. Written as DNA, the CDR3 is TGTGCCAGCAGCCCCCGCCCGGGACAGGGGGCCTCCGAGCAGTACTTC. It codes for CASSPRPGQGASEQYF. The variable domain in full, completed from reference TRBV7-8 and TRBJ2-7, reads GAGVSQSPRYKVAKRGQDVALRCDPISGHVSLFWYQQALGQGPEFLTYFQNEAQLDKSGLPSDRFFAERPEGSVSTLKIQRTQQEDSAVYLCASSPRPGQGASEQYFGPGTRLTVT.

This sequence joins TRBV2 and TRBJ1-2, with 12 positions matching TRBD1. Germline assignment: CDR1 SNHLY and CDR2 FYNNEI. V dropped 8 bases and J dropped 4; count of bases not matched to a gene: 8. The CDR3 is 15 residues long. The CDR3 loop reads CASVRDRGQGYGYTF. The CDR3 nucleotides read TGTGCCAGCGTCCGGGACAGGGGGCAGGGCTATGGCTACACCTTC.

This rearrangement joins TRBV28 to TRBJ1-1; weak D call: TRBD1 (5 bases). CDR1 and CDR2 (germline): MDHEN, SYDVKM. The V gene lost 6 bases and the J gene lost 1 base, with 15 bases spanning the gap. The CDR3 has 15 residues. CDR3 bases: TGTGCCAGCAGGGGATCGACGGGACCGAACACTGAAGCTTTCTTT. Its translation: CASRGSTGPNTEAFF. Based on the CDR3 plus reference TRBV28 and TRBJ1-1, the full variable domain is DVKVTQSSRYLVKRTGEKVFLECVQDMDHENMFWYRQDPGLGLRLIYFSYDVKMKEKGDIPEGYSVSREKKERFSLILESASTNQTSMYLCASRGSTGPNTEAFFGQGTRLTVV.

The gene calls are TRBV19 and TRBJ2-7, with TRBD1 as a possible D gene (6 bases). CDR3 length: 13 residues. Germline-derived CDR1 and CDR2 are LNHDA and SQIVND (reference sequence). V was shortened by 5 bases and J by 6 bases, with 14 bases between the two germline ends. CDR3 in DNA: TGTGCCAGTAGTCGAAAAATCAGGGGCGAGCAGTACTTC. Protein: CASSRKIRGEQYF.

The chain carries TRBV30 and TRBJ2-5; tentatively, D is TRBD1 (6 bases). This CDR3 spans 17 amino acids. Germline V gives CDR1 GTSNPN, CDR2 SVGIG (reference sequence). Between the trimmed V and J ends, which lost 0 bases and 5 bases, there was a span of 22 bases. The CDR3 is CAWSVLLVGHSRETQYF. The CDR3 DNA reads as TGTGCCTGGAGTGTACTCCTCGTGGGACACTCCAGGGAGACCCAGTACTTC.

The rearrangement links TRBV7-2 to TRBJ2-5; 8 nucleotides align to TRBD2. The CDR3 runs to 14 residues. CDR1 is SGHTA, CDR2 FQGNSA, per germline. J gave up 5 bases and V 5 bases, and 7 bases lay outside the gene matches. The CDR3: CASSPRGAYETQYF. The CDR3 coding sequence is TGTGCCAGCAGCCCGCGGGGGGCGTATGAGACCCAGTACTTC.

The CDR3 nucleotides read TGTGCCAGCAGCTCCGTCCCAGGGTACGGAAACACCATATATTTT. The encoded protein is CASSSVPGYGNTIYF. The chain joins TRBV7-2 to TRBJ1-3, with D maybe TRBD1 (5 bases). Germline values: CDR1 SGHTA, CDR2 FQGNSA. The ends were cut back, 4 bases at V and 4 bases at J, with 14 bases in the middle. This CDR3 comprises 15 residues.

The chain carries TRBV4-2 and TRBJ2-3; a weak D match, TRBD1 (6 bases). Trimming removed 2 bases at V and 3 bases at J, with 15 bases between. The CDR3 length is 16 residues. Per the germline V gene, CDR1 is LGHNA and CDR2 is YNFKEQ. In DNA, the CDR3 is TGTGCCAGCAGCCAAAGCTGGCAGGGGCGAACAGATACGCAGTATTTT. Amino acid sequence: CASSQSWQGRTDTQYF.